This T cell receptor (beta chain) was sequenced for a study of OX40 agonist ivuxolimab in advanced cancers. The table came from immunoSEQ multiplex PCR; TCRdb's copy has only in-frame clones and leaves some out. The profile shows about 61,000 clones, about 89% of them singletons. Trimming took 7 bases from V and 3 from J; bases not matched to a gene: 14. Per the germline V gene, CDR1 is LNHDA and CDR2 is SQIVND (reference sequence). The CDR3 is 17 residues long. V and J are TRBV19 and TRBJ2-2, with 7 bases aligning to TRBD1. This receptor was obtained from an adult with an advanced solid tumor such as melanoma, head and neck, liver or kidney cancer. The sequencing here drew on CD4+ or CD8+ T cells sorted from blood, taken in a trial of the OX40 agonist ivuxolimab. In DNA, the CDR3 is TGTGCCAGTACCCCTTCCGGCCGGGACAGCTACACCGGGGAGCTGTTTTTT. It is translated as CASTPSGRDSYTGELFF.